A single sample gave rise to the 9 T cell receptor beta chains below, sequenced in a study of blood T cell repertoires in COVID-19. Produced via immunoSEQ multiplex PCR; TCRdb's table is partial and in-frame only. The repertoire includes about 270,000 clones, roughly 88% of them detected once, and more than 9.5% sits in the top ten. Sequencing input: peripheral blood. The receptors here all came from a woman in her 70s with acute or convalescent COVID-19.

The chain carries TRBV18 and TRBJ1-5, with 7 bases matching TRBD1. The CDR3 contains 14 residues. With 6 bases clipped from V and 3 bases from J, the junction kept 5 bases outside the gene matches. CDR1 and CDR2 (germline): KGHSH, LQKENI. This CDR3 reads CASSGDSTNQPQHF. CDR3 coding DNA: TGTGCCAGCTCCGGGGACAGTACCAATCAGCCCCAGCATTTT.

The chain joins TRBV5-1 to TRBJ2-5; 11 bases map to TRBD2. Trimming cost V 2 bases and J 4 bases; bases outside gene matches: 4. The germline V gene encodes CDR1 SGHRS and CDR2 YFSETQ. The CDR3 runs to 15 residues. The CDR3 loop reads CASSFSGRDGETQYF. The CDR3 DNA follows: TGCGCCAGCAGCTTTAGCGGGAGGGATGGAGAGACCCAGTACTTC.

This clone came up a few times. J is TRBJ1-1 and V is TRBV6-1, with D perhaps matching TRBD1 (5 bases). Trimming pared 6 bases from V and 2 bases from J, leaving 19 bases between. This CDR3 region has 16 residues. CDR1 and CDR2 from the germline V gene are MNHNS and SASEGT. CDR3 sequence: CASRERGGTANTEAFF. In DNA, the CDR3 is TGTGCCAGCAGAGAAAGGGGCGGGACGGCAAACACTGAAGCTTTCTTT.

V is TRBV3-1 (or the pseudogene TRBV3-2) and J is TRBJ2-7; D unresolved. V was trimmed by 1 base and J by 3 bases, leaving 7 bases between them. CDR1 is LGHDT, CDR2 YNNKEL, per germline (reference sequence). CDR3 size: 13 residues. The CDR3 region is CASSQGRGYEQYF. CDR3 DNA: TGTGCCAGCAGCCAAGGGAGAGGCTACGAGCAGTACTTC.

The CDR3 DNA sequence: TGTGCCAGTAGTATACTCACAGGGCTTAATGAAAAACTGTTTTTT. Translating gives CASSILTGLNEKLFF. The J gene is TRBJ1-4, the V gene TRBV19, with D tentatively TRBD1 (6 bases). The V gene's germline CDR1 is LNHDA and CDR2 SQIVND (reference sequence). The V gene lost 2 bases and the J gene lost 4 bases, with 11 bases spanning the gap. CDR3 length equals 15 residues.

This rearrangement joins TRBV5-4 to TRBJ1-1; maybe TRBD1 (6 bases). The CDR3 spans 14 residues. The germline V gene has CDR1 SGHNT and CDR2 YYREEE (reference sequence). Trimming shortened V by 4 bases and J by 0 bases, and 10 bases separated the two germline ends. The CDR3 region has the DNA TGTGCCAGCAGCATACAGGGCATGAACACTGAAGCTTTCTTT. This sequence encodes CASSIQGMNTEAFF.

V usage is TRBV9 and J usage is TRBJ2-5, with 8 bases fitting TRBD1. Per germline, CDR1 SGDLS and CDR2 YYNGEE. This CDR3 comprises 14 residues. Unmatched junction bases numbered 9, after V lost 4 bases and J lost 7 bases. CDR3 sequence reads: CASSTQTGAGTQYF. CDR3 nucleotides: TGTGCCAGCAGCACCCAGACAGGGGCTGGGACCCAGTACTTC.

The chain combines TRBV2 with TRBJ2-1, with TRBD1 identical over 7 bases. The V and J ends lost 6 bases and 2 bases, in that order; junction bases with no gene match: 4. CDR1 and CDR2 (germline): SNHLY, FYNNEI. The CDR3 consists of 14 residues. The CDR3 nucleotides are TGTGCCAGCAGGGGGGACAGAGCCTACAATGAGCAGTTCTTC. Translation gives CASRGDRAYNEQFF.

The chain couples TRBV18 to TRBJ1-5; 11 bases are a match to TRBD1. Germline V gene sequence: CDR1 KGHSH, CDR2 LQKENI. This CDR3 region has 14 residues. Trimming cost V 6 bases and J 6 bases; bases outside gene matches: 4. The CDR3 here is CASSNGQGAQPQHF. As DNA, the CDR3 is TGTGCCAGCTCTAATGGACAGGGGGCTCAGCCCCAGCATTTT.